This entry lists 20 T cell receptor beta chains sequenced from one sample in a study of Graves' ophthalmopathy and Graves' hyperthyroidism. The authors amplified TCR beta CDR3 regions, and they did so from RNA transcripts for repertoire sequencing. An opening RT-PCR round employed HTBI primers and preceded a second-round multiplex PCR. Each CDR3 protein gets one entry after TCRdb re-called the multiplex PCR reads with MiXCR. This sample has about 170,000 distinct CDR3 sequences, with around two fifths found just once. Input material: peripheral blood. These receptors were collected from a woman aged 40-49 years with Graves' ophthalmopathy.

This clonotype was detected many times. CDR3 sequence: CAWSGTSGYYEQYF. The CDR3 DNA is TGTGCCTGGAGTGGGACTAGCGGGTACTACGAGCAGTACTTC. The V call is TRBV30, the J call TRBJ2-7; 11 nucleotides line up with TRBD2. J lost 3 bases, V lost 1 base, and 2 bases had no gene match. Germline V lookup: CDR1 GTSNPN, CDR2 SVGIG (reference sequence). The CDR3 contains 14 residues.

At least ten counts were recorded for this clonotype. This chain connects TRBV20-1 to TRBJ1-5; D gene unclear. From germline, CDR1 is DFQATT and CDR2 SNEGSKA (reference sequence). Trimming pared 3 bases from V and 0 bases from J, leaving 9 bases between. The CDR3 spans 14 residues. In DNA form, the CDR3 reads TGCAGTGCTAGCAGCCGACTTAGCAATCAGCCCCAGCATTTT. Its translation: CSASSRLSNQPQHF.

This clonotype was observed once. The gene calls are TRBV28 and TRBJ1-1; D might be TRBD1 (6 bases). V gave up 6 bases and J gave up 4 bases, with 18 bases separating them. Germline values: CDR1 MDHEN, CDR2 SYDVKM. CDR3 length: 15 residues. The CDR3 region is CASRTGGTPSTEAFF. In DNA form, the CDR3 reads TGTGCCAGCAGAACCGGGGGGACACCCAGCACTGAAGCTTTCTTT.

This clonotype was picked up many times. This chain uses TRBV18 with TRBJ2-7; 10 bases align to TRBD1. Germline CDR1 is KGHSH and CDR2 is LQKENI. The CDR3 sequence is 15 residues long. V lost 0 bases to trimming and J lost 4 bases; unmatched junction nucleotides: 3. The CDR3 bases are TGTGCCAGCTCACCACCGGGACAGGGGATATACGAGCAGTACTTC. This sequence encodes CASSPPGQGIYEQYF.

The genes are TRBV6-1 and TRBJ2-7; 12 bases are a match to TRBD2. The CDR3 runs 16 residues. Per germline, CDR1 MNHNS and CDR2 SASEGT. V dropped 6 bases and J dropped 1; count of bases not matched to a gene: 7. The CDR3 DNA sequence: TGTGCCAGCAGGGCTTTGGGACTAGCGGGTTCCTACGAGCAGTACTTC. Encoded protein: CASRALGLAGSYEQYF.

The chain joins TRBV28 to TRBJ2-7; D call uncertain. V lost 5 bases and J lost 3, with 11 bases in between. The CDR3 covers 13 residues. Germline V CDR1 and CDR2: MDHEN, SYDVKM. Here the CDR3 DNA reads TGTGCCAGCAGTGGGGTCCTCGTCTACGAGCAGTACTTC. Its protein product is CASSGVLVYEQYF.

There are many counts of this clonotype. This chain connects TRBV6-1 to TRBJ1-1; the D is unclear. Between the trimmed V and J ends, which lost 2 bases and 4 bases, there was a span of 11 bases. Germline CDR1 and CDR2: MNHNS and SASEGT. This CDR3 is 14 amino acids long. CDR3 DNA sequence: TGTGCCAGCAGTGAATCGGGCAGCTTCACTGAAGCTTTCTTT. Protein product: CASSESGSFTEAFF.

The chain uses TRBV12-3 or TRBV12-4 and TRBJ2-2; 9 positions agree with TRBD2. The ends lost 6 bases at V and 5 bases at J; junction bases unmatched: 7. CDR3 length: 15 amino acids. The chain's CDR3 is CASRNSGRDTGELFF. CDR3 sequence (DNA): TGTGCCAGCAGAAATAGCGGGAGAGATACCGGGGAGCTGTTTTTT.

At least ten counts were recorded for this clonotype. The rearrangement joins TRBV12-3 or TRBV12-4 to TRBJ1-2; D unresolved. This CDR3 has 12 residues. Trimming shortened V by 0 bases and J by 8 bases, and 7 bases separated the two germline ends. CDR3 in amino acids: CASSLASLGYTF. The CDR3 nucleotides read TGTGCCAGCAGTTTAGCCTCGTTGGGCTACACCTTC.

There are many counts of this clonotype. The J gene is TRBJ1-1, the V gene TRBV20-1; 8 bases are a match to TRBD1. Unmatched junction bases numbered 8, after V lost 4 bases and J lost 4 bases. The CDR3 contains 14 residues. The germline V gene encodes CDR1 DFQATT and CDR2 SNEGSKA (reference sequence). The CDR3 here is CSATLSTGGTEAFF. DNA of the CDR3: TGCAGTGCTACCCTATCCACAGGGGGCACTGAAGCTTTCTTT.

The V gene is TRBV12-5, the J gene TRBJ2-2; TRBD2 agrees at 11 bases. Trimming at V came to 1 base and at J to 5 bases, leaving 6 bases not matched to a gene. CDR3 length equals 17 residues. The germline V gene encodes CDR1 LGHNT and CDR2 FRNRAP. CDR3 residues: CASGLGLAGGSTGELFF. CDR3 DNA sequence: TGTGCTAGTGGTTTGGGGCTAGCGGGAGGTTCAACCGGGGAGCTGTTTTTT.

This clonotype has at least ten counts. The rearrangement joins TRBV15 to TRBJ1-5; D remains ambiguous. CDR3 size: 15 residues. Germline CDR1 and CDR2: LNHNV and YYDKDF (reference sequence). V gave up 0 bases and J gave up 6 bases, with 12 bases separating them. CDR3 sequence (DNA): TGTGCCACCAGCAGAGATCGTGCGGGAGGTCAGCCCCAGCATTTT. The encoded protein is CATSRDRAGGQPQHF.

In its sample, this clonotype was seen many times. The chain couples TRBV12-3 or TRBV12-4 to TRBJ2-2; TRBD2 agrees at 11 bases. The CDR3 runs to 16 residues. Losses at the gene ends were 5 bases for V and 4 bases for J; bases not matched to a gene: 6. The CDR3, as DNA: TGTGCCAGCAGTACTGGGACTAGCGGAACCACCGGGGAGCTGTTTTTT. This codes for CASSTGTSGTTGELFF.

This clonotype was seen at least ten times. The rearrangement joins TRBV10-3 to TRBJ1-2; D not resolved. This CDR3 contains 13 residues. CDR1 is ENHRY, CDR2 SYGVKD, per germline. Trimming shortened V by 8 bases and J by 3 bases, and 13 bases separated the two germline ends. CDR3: CAIGPLGDYGYTF. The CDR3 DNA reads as TGTGCCATCGGGCCCCTTGGAGACTATGGCTACACCTTC.

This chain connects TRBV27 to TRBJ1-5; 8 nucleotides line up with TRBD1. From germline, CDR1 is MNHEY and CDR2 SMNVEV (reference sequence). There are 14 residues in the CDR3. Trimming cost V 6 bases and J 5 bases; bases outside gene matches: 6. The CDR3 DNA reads TGTGCCAGCAGCCGCGGGACAGGTCATCAGCCCCAGCATTTT. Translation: CASSRGTGHQPQHF.

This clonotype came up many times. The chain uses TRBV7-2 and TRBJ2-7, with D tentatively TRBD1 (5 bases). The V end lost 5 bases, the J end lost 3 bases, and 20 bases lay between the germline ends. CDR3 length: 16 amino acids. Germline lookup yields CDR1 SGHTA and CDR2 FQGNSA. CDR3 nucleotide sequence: TGTGCCAGCAGCGACAGAAGAGAAGGGGTGGTCTACGAGCAGTACTTC. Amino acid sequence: CASSDRREGVVYEQYF.

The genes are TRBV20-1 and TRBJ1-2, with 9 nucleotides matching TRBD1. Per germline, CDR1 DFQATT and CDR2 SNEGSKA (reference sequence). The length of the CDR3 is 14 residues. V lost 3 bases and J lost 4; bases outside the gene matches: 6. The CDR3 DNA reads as TGCAGTGCTAGGCACTCGGGACAGGGCTATGGCTACACCTTC. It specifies CSARHSGQGYGYTF.

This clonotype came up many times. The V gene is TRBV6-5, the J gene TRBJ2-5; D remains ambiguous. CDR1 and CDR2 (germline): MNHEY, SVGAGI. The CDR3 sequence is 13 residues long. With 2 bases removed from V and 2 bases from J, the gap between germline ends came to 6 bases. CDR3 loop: CASSYNGQETQYF. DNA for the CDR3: TGTGCCAGCAGTTACAATGGACAAGAGACCCAGTACTTC.

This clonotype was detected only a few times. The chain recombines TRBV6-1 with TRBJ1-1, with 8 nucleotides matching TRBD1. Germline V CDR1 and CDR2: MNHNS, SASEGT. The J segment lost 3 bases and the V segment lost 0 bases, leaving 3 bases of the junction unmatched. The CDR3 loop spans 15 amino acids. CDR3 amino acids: CASSEARTGYTEAFF. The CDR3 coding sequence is TGTGCCAGCAGTGAAGCAAGGACAGGGTACACTGAAGCTTTCTTT.

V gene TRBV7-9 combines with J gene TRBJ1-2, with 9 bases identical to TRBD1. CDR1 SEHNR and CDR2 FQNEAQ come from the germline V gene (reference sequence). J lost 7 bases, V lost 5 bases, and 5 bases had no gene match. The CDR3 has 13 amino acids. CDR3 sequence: CASSRQGGLGYTF. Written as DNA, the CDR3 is TGTGCCAGCAGCCGACAGGGGGGTCTTGGCTACACCTTC. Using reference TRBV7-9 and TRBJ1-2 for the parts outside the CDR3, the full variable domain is DTGVSQNPRHKITKRGQNVTFRCDPISEHNRLYWYRQTLGQGPEFLTYFQNEAQLEKSRLLSDRFSAERPKGSFSTLEIQRTEQGDSAMYLCASSRQGGLGYTFGSGTRLTVV.